This T cell receptor (beta chain) was retrieved from a study of cytomegalovirus exposure and HLA in healthy donors. Study conclusions and caveats: Association with HLA alleles at 0.05 false discovery rate was found for 15,000 to 20,000 TCR beta sequences in a later analysis.

CDR3 size: 14 residues. V dropped 5 bases and J dropped 9 bases, with 19 bases sitting between them. The V gene's germline CDR1 is SGHAT and CDR2 FQNNGV. The PCR was carried out with 60 Vbeta primers and 13 Jbeta primers. TCRdb keeps only in-frame clones here, not all; method: immunoSEQ multiplex PCR. Found here are around 130,000 clones, roughly 79% of them singletons; the top ten hold 0.6% to 0.7%. In regard to this clone: Its antigen is still unknown.

The sample taken for sequencing was PBMCs. The TCR sequence derives from a man aged 18 to 30 in good health and CMV-seronegative. The chain links TRBV11-2 to TRBJ1-2; D unresolved. The CDR3 nucleotides read TGTGCCAGCAGCGGAGGGTTGTTAAACGGGAGCTACACCTTC. This encodes CASSGGLLNGSYTF.